This T cell receptor beta chain was documented in a study of cytomegalovirus exposure and HLA in healthy donors. Study-level results: Several top significant clusters appeared, in a later analysis, to be linked to common viral pathogens. In an earlier analysis, in some 540 donors, most V segments appeared productive either ~90% or ~30% of the time.

With respect to this clone: The antigen is unknown.

PCR employed 60 Vbeta and 13 Jbeta primers. Repertoires were generated with immunoSEQ multiplex PCR, while TCRdb's copy carries only in-frame clones and drops some. The sample yields 200,000 to 300,000 clones, roughly four fifths seen once. This clonotype originated in a woman aged 40 to 50 in good health and CMV-seropositive. Sequencing input: PBMCs.

CDR3 in amino acids: CAWSLSGALSYNEQFF. CDR3 coding DNA: TGTGCCTGGAGTCTAAGCGGGGCCCTGTCCTACAATGAGCAGTTCTTC. The chain links TRBV30 to TRBJ2-1; 7 nucleotides align to TRBD2. The CDR3 sequence is 16 residues long. Germline V gene lookup returns CDR1 GTSNPN and CDR2 SVGIG (reference sequence). The J segment lost 1 base and the V segment lost 2 bases, leaving 8 bases of the junction unmatched.